Each of the 26 T cell receptor beta chains below was sequenced from the same sample in a study of radiotherapy plus CTLA-4 blockade in lung cancer. The protocol was immunoSEQ multiplex PCR, while the TCRdb copy is restricted to in-frame clones and leaves out a portion. The table has around 110,000 clones, more than 75% seen once. The sequenced sample was peripheral blood, obtained from a patient treated with radiotherapy plus ipilimumab. The source of these receptors is a human donor with non-small cell lung cancer that progressed on radiotherapy plus ipilimumab. Some clones in this sample may be carry-over from other donors' samples.

The rearrangement uses TRBV18 and TRBJ2-7, with TRBD2 as a possible D gene (6 bases). V shed 0 bases and J shed 3 bases, with 15 bases lying between them. The CDR3 runs to 16 residues. Per the germline V gene, CDR1 is KGHSH and CDR2 is LQKENI. This CDR3 reads CASSPPGSQGLYEQYF. CDR3 nucleotide sequence: TGTGCCAGCTCACCACCGGGTAGCCAGGGACTCTACGAGCAGTACTTC.

This clone was recorded once. The V call is TRBV5-1, the J call TRBJ2-5, with D possibly matching TRBD1 (7 bases). The CDR3 is made up of 15 amino acids. CDR1 is SGHRS and CDR2 is YFSETQ in the germline V gene. V lost 1 base to trimming and J lost 3 bases, with 13 bases between them. This CDR3 is CASSLLRGTEETQYF. The CDR3 DNA reads as TGCGCCAGCAGCTTGCTCCGCGGGACAGAAGAGACCCAGTACTTC.

The chain joins TRBV12-5 to TRBJ2-1, with D maybe TRBD2 (6 bases). Germline CDR1 and CDR2: LGHNT and FRNRAP. Trimming stripped 0 bases from V and 3 bases from J, with 12 bases between. This CDR3 is built from 16 residues. The CDR3 spells CASGLVYVTSYNEQFF. For the CDR3, the DNA is TGTGCTAGTGGTTTGGTATATGTGACTAGCTACAATGAGCAGTTCTTC. Supplemented by reference TRBV12-5 and TRBJ2-1, the full variable domain reads DARVTQTPRHKVTEMGQEVTMRCQPILGHNTVFWYRQTMMQGLELLAYFRNRAPLDDSGMPKDRFSAEMPDATLATLKIQPSEPRDSAVYFCASGLVYVTSYNEQFFGPGTRLTVL.

This clone has only a few counts. This rearrangement joins TRBV10-3 to TRBJ2-4, with 12 positions matching TRBD2. This CDR3 has 15 amino acids. Germline lookup yields CDR1 ENHRY and CDR2 SYGVKD. Trimming cost V 3 bases and J 8 bases; bases outside gene matches: 5. CDR3 in DNA: TGTGCCATCAGTGAAAGGACTAGCGGGGAACACATTCAGTACTTC. It specifies CAISERTSGEHIQYF.

The V and J genes are TRBV15 and TRBJ2-5; possibly TRBD1 for D (6 bases). The V gene lost 4 bases and the J gene lost 1 base, with 13 bases spanning the gap. Germline values: CDR1 LNHNV, CDR2 YYDKDF (reference sequence). The CDR3 is 15 residues long. This chain's CDR3 is CATSIAPRGQETQYF. The CDR3 DNA follows: TGTGCCACCAGCATAGCCCCCAGGGGCCAAGAGACCCAGTACTTC.

This clone was found once. This chain joins TRBV2 and TRBJ2-2; weak D call: TRBD1 (6 bases). The CDR3 contains 15 residues. Germline-derived CDR1 and CDR2 are SNHLY and FYNNEI. Trimming removed 7 bases at V and 4 bases at J, with 16 bases between. DNA of the CDR3: TGTGCCAGCATCGAACTAACAGGGCCCACCGGGGAGCTGTTTTTT. Amino acids: CASIELTGPTGELFF. The entire variable domain, with the rest obtained from reference TRBV2 and TRBJ2-2, is as follows: EPEVTQTPSHQVTQMGQEVILRCVPISNHLYFYWYRQILGQKVEFLVSFYNNEISEKSEIFDDQFSVERPDGSNFTLKIRSTKLEDSAMYFCASIELTGPTGELFFGEGSRLTVL.

The V gene is TRBV5-4, the J gene TRBJ1-2; TRBD1 matches 8 bases. Germline CDR1 SGHNT, CDR2 YYREEE (reference sequence). CDR3 length: 14 residues. Unmatched junction bases numbered 7, after V lost 2 bases and J lost 7 bases. CDR3 sequence (DNA): TGTGCCAGCAGCTTCGAGACAGGGGCGCGTGGCTACACCTTC. It yields the protein CASSFETGARGYTF.

The genes are TRBV7-9 and TRBJ1-1, with 7 bases lining up with TRBD1. The CDR3 has 17 residues. Germline V gives CDR1 SEHNR, CDR2 FQNEAQ (reference sequence). With 7 bases clipped from V and 0 bases from J, the junction kept 14 bases outside the gene matches. As DNA, the CDR3 is TGTGCCAGCACAACACCGTTCCGAGGGGGCATGAACACTGAAGCTTTCTTT. It is translated as CASTTPFRGGMNTEAFF.

This chain connects TRBV6-6 to TRBJ1-1, with unresolved D. Germline values: CDR1 MNHNY, CDR2 SVGAGI (reference sequence). The CDR3 contains 11 residues. Deletions cut 5 bases from V and 8 bases from J, with 9 bases between. The CDR3 nucleotides read TGTGCCAGCAGTCCCAGCGTCGAAGCTTTCTTT. This translates into CASSPSVEAFF.

The V call is TRBV19, the J call TRBJ2-5; 7 positions agree with TRBD1. The CDR3 contains 16 residues. V lost 1 base, J lost 2 bases, and 7 bases stayed unmatched. Germline CDR1 reads LNHDA; CDR2 reads SQIVND (reference sequence). For the CDR3, the DNA is TGTGCCAGTAGTATAGCCGACAGGGACCCTCAAGAGACCCAGTACTTC. It encodes CASSIADRDPQETQYF.

V usage is TRBV7-2 and J usage is TRBJ1-1; D call uncertain. Looked up from germline, CDR1 is SGHTA and CDR2 is FQGNSA. There are 14 residues in the CDR3. V gave up 1 base and J gave up 1 base, with 7 bases separating them. CDR3 DNA sequence: TGTGCCAGCAGCTTAGTACCGGGGAACACTGAAGCTTTCTTT. Encoded protein: CASSLVPGNTEAFF.

V and J are TRBV5-4 and TRBJ1-4, with 7 nucleotides matching TRBD1. J gave up 8 bases and V 4 bases, and 8 bases lay outside the gene matches. The CDR3 loop spans 14 amino acids. Germline-derived CDR1 and CDR2 are SGHNT and YYREEE (reference sequence). The CDR3 reads CASSKTGSLEKLFF. CDR3 nucleotides: TGTGCCAGCAGCAAGACAGGGAGTTTGGAAAAACTGTTTTTT.

This chain connects TRBV28 to TRBJ1-1; D is uncertain. In germline, CDR1 is MDHEN, CDR2 SYDVKM. With 3 bases removed from V and 2 bases from J, the gap between germline ends came to 16 bases. CDR3 length equals 16 residues. The CDR3 nucleotides read TGTGCCAGCAGTTTCGGCAGACGGGCAGGAAACACTGAAGCTTTCTTT. Protein product: CASSFGRRAGNTEAFF.

This clone was detected only once. The chain employs TRBV9 and TRBJ2-2; either TRBD1 or TRBD2 may supply D (5 bases each). Looked up from germline, CDR1 is SGDLS and CDR2 is YYNGEE. The CDR3 totals 15 residues. V lost 4 bases and J lost 1, with 11 bases in between. The CDR3 reads CASSTGTLNTGELFF. CDR3 DNA: TGTGCCAGCAGCACCGGGACGCTGAACACCGGGGAGCTGTTTTTT.

The chain uses TRBV5-4 and TRBJ2-5; 7 bases align to TRBD1. The CDR3 extends over 14 amino acids. Germline V gives CDR1 SGHNT, CDR2 YYREEE (reference sequence). V lost 4 bases and J lost 2; bases outside the gene matches: 5. CDR3 sequence: CASSKDRLQETQYF. The CDR3 nucleotides read TGTGCCAGCAGCAAGGACAGGCTACAAGAGACCCAGTACTTC. Using reference TRBV5-4 and TRBJ2-5 for the parts outside the CDR3, the full variable domain is ETGVTQSPTHLIKTRGQQVTLRCSSQSGHNTVSWYQQALGQGPQFIFQYYREEENGRGNFPPRFSGLQFPNYSSELNVNALELDDSALYLCASSKDRLQETQYFGPGTRLLVL.

This sequence joins TRBV6-4 and TRBJ2-2; D may be TRBD1 (6 bases). Germline CDR1 is MRHNA and CDR2 is SNTAGT. Trimming left V 8 bases short and J 5 bases short, with 18 bases between. This CDR3 has 15 amino acids. Here the CDR3 reads CASAPRAGETGELFF. In DNA form, the CDR3 reads TGTGCCAGCGCACCTCGGGCAGGGGAGACCGGGGAGCTGTTTTTT.

The V gene is TRBV30, the J gene TRBJ1-4; weak D call: TRBD1 (6 bases). The CDR3 is made up of 13 amino acids. The V gene lost 1 base and the J gene lost 8 bases, with 11 bases spanning the gap. Germline loops: CDR1 GTSNPN, CDR2 SVGIG (reference sequence). The CDR3 nucleotides read TGTGCCTGGAGTGGCAGGGGCGGGGAAAAACTGTTTTTT. Amino acids: CAWSGRGGEKLFF. Variable domain in full (rest from reference TRBV30 and TRBJ1-4): SQTIHQWPATLVQPVGSPLSLECTVEGTSNPNLYWYRQAAGRGLQLLFYSVGIGQISSEVPQNLSASRPQDRQFILSSKKLLLSDSGFYLCAWSGRGGEKLFFGSGTQLSVL.

The CDR3 DNA reads as TGCGCCAGCAGCCAAGGGGTTAGGGCCACGGAGACCCAGTACTTC. Translating gives CASSQGVRATETQYF. V usage is TRBV4-1 and J usage is TRBJ2-5; D is uncertain. CDR1 and CDR2 from the germline V gene are MGHRA and YSYEKL. The CDR3 length is 15 residues. Deletions cut 1 base from V and 5 bases from J, with 14 bases between.

To note about this clone: An end of the junction does not agree with germline; a read error may underlie this. Other DNA sequences in this specimen translate into the identical CDR3. This CDR3 reads CASSRTPTLLDEQFF. DNA of the CDR3: TGTGCTAGCAGTCGGACCCCCACGCTCCTGGATGAGCAGTTCTTC. The rearrangement links TRBV2 to TRBJ2-1; D remains ambiguous. Germline assignment: CDR1 SNHLY and CDR2 FYNNEI. This CDR3 comprises 15 residues.

This chain uses TRBV9 with TRBJ1-2, with D maybe TRBD1 (6 bases). Germline V CDR1 and CDR2: SGDLS, YYNGEE. V dropped 1 base and J dropped 2 bases, with 9 bases sitting between them. The CDR3 has 14 amino acids. The CDR3 loop reads CASSVQGTNYGYTF. CDR3 coding DNA: TGTGCCAGCAGCGTACAGGGGACGAACTATGGCTACACCTTC.

J is TRBJ1-1 and V is TRBV7-7, with 7 bases aligning to TRBD1. The CDR3 totals 12 residues. CDR1 SSHAT and CDR2 FNYEAQ come from the germline V gene (reference sequence). Here the CDR3 reads CASFQGGTEAFF. CDR3 in DNA: TGTGCTAGCTTCCAGGGGGGTACTGAAGCTTTCTTT.

This rearrangement joins TRBV7-2 to TRBJ1-2; possibly TRBD1 for D (5 bases). The germline CDR1 and CDR2 sequences are SGHTA and FQGNSA. The CDR3 has 13 residues. The V end lost 3 bases, the J end lost 1 base, and 6 bases lay between the germline ends. The CDR3 coding sequence is TGTGCCAGCAGCTTGGGGGGTAACTATGGCTACACCTTC. Its translation is CASSLGGNYGYTF.

In its sample, this clone was seen once. This sequence joins TRBV7-3 and TRBJ2-2; TRBD1 agrees at 9 bases. Per germline, CDR1 SGHTA and CDR2 FQGTGA. V lost 5 bases and J lost 4; bases outside the gene matches: 8. This CDR3 contains 16 residues. The CDR3 is CASSPNRGLFTGELFF. The CDR3, as DNA: TGTGCCAGCAGCCCCAACAGGGGGCTGTTCACCGGGGAGCTGTTTTTT.

The chain couples TRBV18 to TRBJ1-1, with 7 bases identical to TRBD1. The CDR3 extends over 16 amino acids. J was trimmed by 1 base and V by 2 bases; bases with no gene match: 7. From germline, CDR1 is KGHSH and CDR2 LQKENI. The CDR3 loop reads CASSPARQGGNTEAFF. The DNA for the CDR3 is TGTGCCAGCTCACCAGCTCGACAGGGTGGGAACACTGAAGCTTTCTTT.

The chain links TRBV9 to TRBJ2-2; 8 nucleotides align to TRBD1. This CDR3 is built from 15 residues. CDR1 and CDR2 (germline): SGDLS, YYNGEE. V trimming: 5 bases; J trimming: 5 bases; junction bases outside the gene matches: 8. The CDR3 coding sequence is TGTGCCAGCAGGCCTACAGGGGGTTGGACCGGGGAGCTGTTTTTT. Amino acids: CASRPTGGWTGELFF.

CDR3 loop: CASSLDGSRGYTF. CDR3 DNA: TGTGCCAGCAGCTTAGACGGCTCGAGAGGCTACACCTTC. This rearrangement joins TRBV7-2 to TRBJ1-2; D ambiguous. Per germline, CDR1 SGHTA and CDR2 FQGNSA. This CDR3 spans 13 amino acids. V dropped 1 base and J dropped 8 bases, with 11 bases sitting between them.